This TCR beta chain was sequenced for a study of shared clonotypes between healthy human individuals (dated by TCRdb to between 2020 and 2021). For the wider study: Three men and two women, aged 18 to 49 years, made up the cohort. Per donor, leukapheresis produced somewhere between about 0.94 and 8.9 billion PBMCs. To increase sequencing depth and limit assay-specific biases, different laboratories used diverse techniques to prepare libraries and sequence TCR repertoires. For each donor, CD4 naive and CD4 memory were each given three plates, CD8 naive was given two plates, and CD8 memory was given one plate. Blood TCR repertoires of a handful of healthy adults were deeply sequenced to estimate repertoire size and the extent of clonotype sharing between individuals.

The full study reports these points: The small number of donors limited the genetic and exposure-history diversity represented. Across four donors, about 5.2% of naive CD4, approximately 3.6% of naive CD8, 2% to 2.5% of memory CD4, and roughly 0.41% of memory CD8 clonotypes were shared. Compared with non-shared clonotypes, the clonotypes found in all four sorted-subset donors had higher generation probabilities. Sampling was limited to blood, and TCR repertoires in tissue likely differ from TCR repertoires in blood. Naive subsets generally had larger estimated clonotype richness than memory subsets did. Even with the large sequencing depth, rarefaction of the sorted-subset datasets indicated that sequencing was incomplete. Based on pairwise subsampling, the degree of clonotype sharing among donors was expected to be affected by sequencing depth.

Healthy HIV-negative adults with no recently reported acute infections or vaccinations were included as donors. Every donor was a Caucasian adult residing in Nashville, Tennessee, USA. Magnetic negative selection was used to enrich CD4+ T cells, after which naive cells were positively selected on CD45RA and the negative fraction became the memory subset. Blood was collected by leukapheresis, and PBMCs were isolated by Ficoll-Histopaque density gradient centrifugation and then cryopreserved in liquid nitrogen vapor phase. Analytical flow cytometry was used to check the purity and quantity of every magnetically sorted T cell population. Genomic DNA was isolated from every sorted fraction and measured by UV absorbance on a Nanodrop 2000c. Using the deep immunoSEQ assay, multiplex PCR amplified TCR CDR3 regions from genomic DNA. Extracted genomic DNA from each cell subset was distributed evenly across all wells of several immunoSEQ 96-well plates, and each plate was treated as a replicate. Each replicate PCR for sorted subsets received roughly 0.2 ug genomic DNA, equal to about 30,000 T cell genomes. Purified libraries were quantified with a Qubit 3.0 fluorometer, sized on a Bioanalyzer 2100, and re-quantified with the KAPA Library Quantification kit. A separate single-read 150-cycle Illumina NextSeq 550 flow cell was used to sequence each immunoSEQ 96-well plate. Per the original workflow: Because only junctional sequences without quality scores were contained in the immunoSEQ output, filtering matching that applied to full-length reads could not be performed. To assign V/J genes and CDR3, sequences were annotated against IMGT germline references using PyIR, a Python wrapper for IgBLAST v1.9. Reads were removed for weak V/J assignments (E-value above 1e-6), missing CDR3, stop codons, out-of-frame junctions, or ambiguous translated residues. V3J clonotypes were defined as sequences sharing an identical inferred V gene, J gene, and CDR3 amino acid sequence. Percentage overlap between repertoires was calculated by dividing the number of shared unique clonotypes by the size of the smaller repertoire. RTK rarefaction, the Chao1 estimator, and Recon v2.1 estimates of unobserved clonotypes were used to assess repertoire richness. For all TCRbeta clonotypes obtained by the gDNA method from a few donors, generation probabilities were computed with OLGA. This is the immuneACCESS table as TCRdb keeps it, with only in-frame sequences that have V and J called. A part of the clones is gone; compared with another copy, unresolved V genes explain less than half, and the rest is unexplained. D and trimming come from the DNA, and the V and J calls and clone size come from that table. This sample has 850,000 to 1,200,000 clones in its table, and roughly 80% of those were observed once. The ten top clones hold approximately 1.5% of the sample.

The CDR3 spans 15 residues, from the cysteine through the phenylalanine. The read is trimmed to its CDR3 DNA, 45 bases read in frame from base 1. Germline trimming amounts to 6 bases on V and 8 bases on J, with 12 as the count of junction bases outside the gene matches. Based on the germline V gene, the CDR1 and CDR2 sequences are KGHSH and LQKENI. As regards this clone: Its antigen is still unknown. Nothing much larger sits one base from this clone, and base qualities are not available.

The chain couples TRBV18 to TRBJ1-2, with 10 bases aligning to TRBD1. The sample comprised memory CD4+ T cells sorted from blood. The meaning of the sample's cell subset or site label: CD45RA-negative fraction. The sequence came from a young man in good health. The DNA is as follows: TGTGCCAGCTCGCCCCAACTAGGACAGGGGGACGGCTACACCTTC. It translates as CASSPQLGQGDGYTF.